What follows is one T cell receptor (beta chain) and its context. Some clones are missing from TCRdb's copy, which holds only in-frame ones; the method was immunoSEQ multiplex PCR. Among roughly 350,000 clones, around nine tenths were seen once, and the ten largest hold around 10%. The data derive from a study of Ad26.COV2.S vaccination and SARS-CoV-2 variants. Treatment indicated: roughly 19 received Ad26.COV2.S at low or high dose, single or two shots; 5 received placebo; per-sample allocation not given. Following the first vaccine or placebo injection, samples were taken on day 63. V was clipped by 5 bases and J by 0 bases, with 10 bases between them. This CDR3 comprises 15 residues. Germline V gene lookup returns CDR1 LNHDA and CDR2 SQIVND (reference sequence).

This receptor was identified in a person aged 18-65 years who received the Ad26.COV2.S COVID-19 vaccine or a placebo. The chain joins TRBV19 to TRBJ2-2; D unresolved. The starting material was peripheral blood, obtained in a trial of Ad26.COV2.S vaccine versus placebo. CDR3 sequence: CASSPEITNTGELFF. Here the CDR3 DNA reads TGTGCCAGTAGTCCCGAAATCACGAACACCGGGGAGCTGTTTTTT.